This is a list of T cell receptor beta chains from one sample in a study of cytomegalovirus exposure and HLA in healthy donors. Generated by immunoSEQ multiplex PCR, the TCRdb table keeps only in-frame clones and is missing some. The table shows 120,000 to 150,000 clones, with about 73% occurring only once. Sequenced material: PBMCs. The receptors shown here come from a man aged 40-49 years in good health and CMV-seropositive. CDR3s include the opening cysteine and the closing phenylalanine or tryptophan. A D gene is named only where the DNA matches it firmly. Some rows mark clone size as missing; the rest say once, few, many or name a class of expanded clone.

V: TRBV19; size: -; J: TRBJ2-1; D: -; CDR3: CASSILGTPSYNEQFF; DNA: TGTGCCAGTAGTATTTTAGGGACACCTTCCTACAATGAGCAGTTCTTC
V: TRBV29-1; size: -; J: TRBJ2-2; D: -; CDR3: CSVEKTANTGELFF; DNA: TGCAGCGTGGAAAAGACTGCGAACACCGGGGAGCTGTTTTTT
V: TRBV6-5; size: -; J: TRBJ2-7; D: -; CDR3: CASKGLHYEQYF; DNA: TGTGCCAGCAAGGGACTTCACTACGAGCAGTACTTC
V: TRBV23-1; size: -; J: TRBJ2-3; D: TRBD2; CDR3: CASSQATGLAGQAQYF; DNA: TGCGCCAGCAGTCAGGCAACGGGACTAGCGGGTCAGGCGCAGTATTTT
V: TRBV6-6; size: -; J: TRBJ2-7; D: -; CDR3: CASRGGAEYEQYF; DNA: TGTGCCAGCAGGGGGGGAGCGGAGTACGAGCAGTACTTC
V: TRBV7-9; size: once; J: TRBJ2-3; D: TRBD2; CDR3: CASSLGAGADTQYF; DNA: TGTGCCAGCAGCTTAGGGGCGGGAGCAGATACGCAGTATTTT
V: TRBV5-5; size: -; J: TRBJ2-3; D: TRBD2; CDR3: CASSPRLAGGGTDTQYF; DNA: TGTGCCAGCAGCCCCCGACTAGCGGGAGGTGGCACAGATACGCAGTATTTT
V: TRBV5-1; size: -; J: TRBJ2-7; D: -; CDR3: CASGGSGPYEQYF; DNA: TGCGCCAGCGGTGGAAGCGGGCCTTACGAGCAGTACTTC
V: TRBV27; size: -; J: TRBJ1-2; D: TRBD1; CDR3: CASSLRGQGADYGYTF; DNA: TGTGCCAGCAGTTTAAGGGGACAGGGGGCCGACTATGGCTACACCTTC
V: TRBV6-1; size: few; J: TRBJ2-1; D: -; CDR3: CASSEQLAPNEQFF; DNA: TGTGCCAGCAGTGAACAACTAGCCCCCAATGAGCAGTTCTTC
V: TRBV6-5; size: -; J: TRBJ2-1; D: -; CDR3: CASQTGSQGINEQFF; DNA: TGTGCCAGCCAAACCGGGTCCCAGGGAATCAATGAGCAGTTCTTC
V: TRBV11-2; size: -; J: TRBJ1-2; D: TRBD1; CDR3: CASSPGQVNYGYTF; DNA: TGTGCCAGCAGCCCCGGACAGGTTAACTATGGCTACACCTTC
V: TRBV30; size: -; J: TRBJ1-6; D: -; CDR3: CAWSVGSESPLHF; DNA: TGTGCCTGGAGTGTAGGAAGCGAATCACCCCTCCACTTT
V: TRBV10-3; size: -; J: TRBJ2-5; D: -; CDR3: CAISYLGQNQETQYF; DNA: TGTGCCATCAGTTACCTAGGACAAAACCAAGAGACCCAGTACTTC
V: TRBV7-8; size: -; J: TRBJ2-7; D: TRBD1; CDR3: CASSLWGQGDEQYF; DNA: TGTGCCAGCAGCTTATGGGGACAGGGGGACGAGCAGTACTTC
V: TRBV30; size: -; J: TRBJ1-5; D: -; CDR3: CAWSVALGDYSNQPQHF; DNA: TGTGCCTGGAGTGTGGCTCTAGGGGACTATAGCAATCAGCCCCAGCATTTT
V: TRBV7-9; size: -; J: TRBJ2-5; D: TRBD2; CDR3: CASSNQREGHQTQYF; DNA: TGTGCCAGCAGCAATCAGCGGGAGGGCCACCAGACCCAGTACTTC
V: TRBV18; size: -; J: TRBJ2-5; D: TRBD2; CDR3: CASSDGGETQYF; DNA: TGTGCCAGCTCCGACGGGGGGGAGACCCAGTACTTC
V: TRBV5-1; size: -; J: TRBJ1-3; D: TRBD1; CDR3: CASRKSGQLYDSGNTIYF; DNA: TGCGCCAGCAGAAAGTCGGGACAGCTCTATGACTCTGGAAACACCATATATTTT
V: TRBV9; size: -; J: TRBJ2-2; D: -; CDR3: CASEDSNTGELFF; DNA: TGTGCCAGCGAGGATTCGAACACCGGGGAGCTGTTTTTT